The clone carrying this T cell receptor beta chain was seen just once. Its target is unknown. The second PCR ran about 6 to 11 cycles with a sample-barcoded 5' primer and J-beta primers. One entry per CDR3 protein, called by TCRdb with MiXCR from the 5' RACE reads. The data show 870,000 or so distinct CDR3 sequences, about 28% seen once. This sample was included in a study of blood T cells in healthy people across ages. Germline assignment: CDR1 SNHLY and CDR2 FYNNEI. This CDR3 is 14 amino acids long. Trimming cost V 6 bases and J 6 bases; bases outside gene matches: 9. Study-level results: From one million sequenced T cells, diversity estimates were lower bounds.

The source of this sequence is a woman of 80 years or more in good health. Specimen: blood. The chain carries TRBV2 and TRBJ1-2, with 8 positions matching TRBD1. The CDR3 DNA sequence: TGTGCCAGCAGCTTAGAACAGGGGGGAGATGGCTACACCTTC. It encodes CASSLEQGGDGYTF.